The 15 T cell receptor beta chains reported below all come from one sample, sequenced in a study of T cells in Graves' hyperthyroidism and ophthalmopathy. Amplified TCR beta CDR3 regions derived from RNA transcripts. In the first-round RT-PCR of the TCR CDR3, the HTBI primer set was used. Via MiXCR, TCRdb re-called the multiplex PCR reads, giving one row per CDR3 protein. The table records hundreds of thousands of distinct CDR3 sequences, roughly 40% of them present only once. The sequenced sample consisted of blood. Receptors originate from a man between 18 and 29 years old with Graves' hyperthyroidism.

This clonotype was seen a handful of times. A single base separates this from a much larger clone, so it may be a read error. The chain combines TRBV7-9 with TRBJ2-7; TRBD1 matches 7 bases. V was clipped by 0 bases and J by 2 bases; unmatched bases: 1. In germline, CDR1 is SEHNR, CDR2 FQNEAQ (reference sequence). This CDR3 has 14 amino acids. CDR3 residues: CASSLAGQPYEQYF. In nucleotides, the CDR3 is TGTGCCAGCAGCTTAGCGGGACAGCCCTACGAGCAGTACTTC.

The V and J genes are TRBV15 and TRBJ1-2, with 9 nucleotides matching TRBD1. Germline V gene lookup returns CDR1 LNHNV and CDR2 YYDKDF (reference sequence). This CDR3 has 16 residues. The ends lost 5 bases at V and 0 bases at J; junction bases unmatched: 7. CDR3 amino acids: CATSARTGAANYGYTF. The CDR3 bases are TGTGCCACCAGCGCCCGGACAGGGGCAGCTAACTATGGCTACACCTTC.

The chain employs TRBV20-1 and TRBJ2-7; D may be TRBD1 (6 bases). The CDR3 extends over 14 amino acids. Trimming removed 0 bases at V and 3 bases at J, with 12 bases between. The V gene's germline CDR1 is DFQATT and CDR2 SNEGSKA (reference sequence). The CDR3, as DNA: TGCAGTGCTAGAGAGCCCGGACAGCTCTACGAGCAGTACTTC. Amino acid sequence: CSAREPGQLYEQYF.

The J gene is TRBJ1-6, the V gene TRBV19, with D uncertain. Germline V gene lookup returns CDR1 LNHDA and CDR2 SQIVND (reference sequence). The V and J ends lost 3 bases and 13 bases respectively, with 19 bases between them. This CDR3 spans 15 amino acids. CDR3 coding DNA: TGTGCCAGTAGTATCGATATGGCAAGCAATCAGCCCCTCCACTTT. Protein sequence: CASSIDMASNQPLHF.

This clonotype was found many times. The CDR3 loop is CSVDRNTEAFF. DNA for the CDR3: TGCAGCGTTGACAGAAACACTGAAGCTTTCTTT. J is TRBJ1-1 and V is TRBV29-1; D gene unclear. Germline CDR1 SQVTM, CDR2 ANQGSEA. This CDR3 spans 11 amino acids. The V gene lost 3 bases and the J gene lost 2 bases, with 4 bases spanning the gap. The full variable domain, in which reference TRBV29-1 and TRBJ1-1 provide the parts outside the CDR3, is SAVISQKPSRDICQRGTSLTIQCQVDSQVTMMFWYRQQPGQSLTLIATANQGSEATYESGFVIDKFPISRPNLTFSTLTVSNMSPEDSSIYLCSVDRNTEAFFGQGTRLTVV.

V is TRBV9 and J is TRBJ2-7, with TRBD2 as a possible D gene (5 bases). This CDR3 spans 14 amino acids. Trimming removed 0 bases at V and 2 bases at J, with 9 bases between. In germline, CDR1 is SGDLS, CDR2 YYNGEE. The CDR3 region is CASSVGADPYEQYF. The CDR3 coding sequence is TGTGCCAGCAGCGTAGGAGCGGACCCCTACGAGCAGTACTTC.

The chain joins TRBV7-2 to TRBJ2-6; 8 bases match TRBD2. CDR1 is SGHTA and CDR2 is FQGNSA in the germline V gene. The CDR3 runs to 20 residues. V lost 5 bases to trimming and J lost 0 bases; unmatched junction nucleotides: 15. The CDR3: CASSQRWLRSGSSGANVLTF. As DNA, the CDR3 is TGTGCCAGCAGCCAGCGTTGGTTGAGAAGCGGGAGCTCTGGGGCCAACGTCCTGACTTTC.

The rearrangement links TRBV11-2 to TRBJ2-7; a weak D match, TRBD1 (5 bases). V was pared by 5 bases and J by 3 bases, with 14 bases between. Germline CDR1 SGHAT, CDR2 FQNNGV. The CDR3 spans 14 residues. In nucleotides, the CDR3 is TGTGCCAGCAGCCCGACCCTGACAGTCTACGAGCAGTACTTC. Its protein is CASSPTLTVYEQYF.

This clonotype was found a few times. This chain joins TRBV6-5 and TRBJ1-5, with D maybe TRBD1 (6 bases). The CDR3 runs to 14 residues. V was clipped by 6 bases and J by 6 bases, with 15 bases between them. Germline CDR1 MNHEY, CDR2 SVGAGI. DNA of the CDR3: TGTGCCAGCAGGGAACAGGGATCGGGTCAGCCCCAGCATTTT. It is translated as CASREQGSGQPQHF.

This clonotype was counted many times. V is TRBV29-1 and J is TRBJ1-5; tentatively, D is TRBD1 (6 bases). CDR3 length: 13 residues. Germline CDR1 and CDR2: SQVTM and ANQGSEA. V lost 7 bases and J 3 bases, leaving 13 bases between the germline ends. The CDR3 sequence is CSAQDSSNQPQHF. The CDR3 DNA sequence: TGCAGCGCCCAGGACAGCTCCAATCAGCCCCAGCATTTT.

Ten or more counts support this clonotype. CDR3 sequence (DNA): TGCAGTGCTAGAGATAGCAGAGGGGGCAATGAAGCTTTCTTT. Amino acids: CSARDSRGGNEAFF. The chain is built from TRBV20-1 and TRBJ1-1; 7 bases line up with TRBD1. Germline assignment: CDR1 DFQATT and CDR2 SNEGSKA (reference sequence). CDR3 length: 14 amino acids. Unmatched junction bases numbered 8, after V lost 0 bases and J lost 7 bases.

The chain links TRBV2 to TRBJ2-2, with D hard to call. The CDR3 loop spans 12 amino acids. Germline V gene sequence: CDR1 SNHLY, CDR2 FYNNEI. DNA of the CDR3: TGTGCTATCGACCCTGACACCGGGGAGCTGTTTTTT. Translated, it gives CAIDPDTGELFF. Together with reference TRBV2 and TRBJ2-2, the CDR3 gives the full variable domain: EPEVTQTPSHQVTQMGQEVILRCVPISNHLYFYWYRQILGQKVEFLVSFYNNEISEKSEIFDDQFSVERPDGSNFTLKIRSTKLEDSAMYFCAIDPDTGELFFGEGSRLTVL.

As for this clonotype: This may be a read error, as it is one base from a much larger clone. The chain is built from TRBV9 and TRBJ1-5; perhaps TRBD1 as D (6 bases). This CDR3 region has 15 residues. With 3 bases removed from V and 5 bases from J, the gap between germline ends came to 15 bases. From germline, CDR1 is SGDLS and CDR2 YYNGEE. The CDR3 reads CASSGGAGWDQPQHF. The CDR3 coding sequence is TGTGCCAGCAGCGGGGGGGCAGGGTGGGATCAGCCCCAGCATTTT.

Points on this clonotype: This may arise from a read error, as a much more abundant clone is one base away. The V gene is TRBV20-1, the J gene TRBJ2-2; unclear D gene. The V gene's germline CDR1 is DFQATT and CDR2 SNEGSKA (reference sequence). The CDR3 is 11 residues long. V was cut by 6 bases and J by 7 bases, with 9 bases left in between. CDR3 amino acids: CSAIGDGELFF. For the CDR3, the DNA is TGCAGTGCAATAGGAGACGGGGAGCTGTTTTTT.

Only a few counts were recorded for this clonotype. The chain employs TRBV11-2 and TRBJ1-1; 12 bases align to TRBD1. The V segment lost 5 bases and the J segment 7 bases; nucleotides outside the gene matches: 8. Germline values: CDR1 SGHAT, CDR2 FQNNGV. This CDR3 spans 15 amino acids. CDR3 in amino acids: CASSPWDRGLNEAFF. For the CDR3, the DNA is TGTGCCAGCAGCCCGTGGGACAGGGGGCTTAATGAAGCTTTCTTT.